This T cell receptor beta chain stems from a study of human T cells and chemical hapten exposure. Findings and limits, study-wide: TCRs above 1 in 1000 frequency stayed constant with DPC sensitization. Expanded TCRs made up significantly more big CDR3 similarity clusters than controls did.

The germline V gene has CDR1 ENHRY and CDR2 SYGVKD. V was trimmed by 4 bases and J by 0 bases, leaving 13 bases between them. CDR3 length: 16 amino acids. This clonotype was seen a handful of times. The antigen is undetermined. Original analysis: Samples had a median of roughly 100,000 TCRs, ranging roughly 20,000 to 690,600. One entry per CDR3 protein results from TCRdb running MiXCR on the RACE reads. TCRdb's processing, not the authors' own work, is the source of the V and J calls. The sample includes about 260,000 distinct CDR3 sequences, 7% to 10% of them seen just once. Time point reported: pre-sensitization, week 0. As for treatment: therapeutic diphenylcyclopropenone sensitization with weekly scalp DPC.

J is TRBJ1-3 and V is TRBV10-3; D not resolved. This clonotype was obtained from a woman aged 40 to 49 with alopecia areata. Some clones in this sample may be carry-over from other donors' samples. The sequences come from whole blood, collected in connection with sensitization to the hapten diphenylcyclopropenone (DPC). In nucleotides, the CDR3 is TGTGCCATCAGTGGGGGAGCGGGTCGCTCTGGAAACACCATATATTTT. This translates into CAISGGAGRSGNTIYF.